This T cell receptor beta chain stems from a study of shared clonotypes between healthy human individuals. The method was immunoSEQ multiplex PCR; TCRdb's version includes in-frame clones alone and lacks a portion of them. The sample has 950,000 to 1,300,000 clones, roughly 80% seen once. The CDR3 covers 13 residues. Trimming shortened V by 5 bases and J by 5 bases, and 13 bases separated the two germline ends. Germline V gene lookup returns CDR1 SGHRS and CDR2 YFSETQ. Sequencing was done on a sample of memory CD4+ T cells sorted from blood. Subset described: CD45RA-negative fraction. The receptor's source is a young man in good health. The V call is TRBV5-1, the J call TRBJ2-5; D not certain. CDR3 amino acids: CASSPKAAETQYF. The CDR3 DNA reads as TGCGCCAGCAGTCCTAAGGCTGCGGAGACCCAGTACTTC.